These 31 T cell receptor beta chains were sequenced from one sample in a study of cytomegalovirus exposure and HLA in healthy donors. Researchers ran the PCR with 60 Vbeta and 13 Jbeta primers. Clones were read by immunoSEQ multiplex PCR, and TCRdb kept only the in-frame ones, dropping some. The data contain about 150,000 clones, about four fifths of them seen just once; the ten biggest clones take up roughly 6.8%. The sequenced sample was PBMCs. Source of these receptors: a man aged 50 to 60 in good health and CMV-seropositive.

This clone was recorded a few times. This sequence joins TRBV5-4 and TRBJ2-3, with 9 bases aligning to TRBD2. Germline V gene lookup returns CDR1 SGHNT and CDR2 YYREEE (reference sequence). V lost 4 bases, J lost 3 bases, and 0 bases stayed unmatched. The CDR3 contains 13 residues. CDR3 in amino acids: CASSGLATDTQYF. CDR3 DNA sequence: TGTGCCAGCAGCGGACTAGCGACAGATACGCAGTATTTT.

The CDR3 loop reads CASSLAEGNQPQHF. In DNA, the CDR3 is TGTGCCAGCAGTTTAGCAGAGGGCAATCAGCCCCAGCATTTT. The rearrangement links TRBV6-6 to TRBJ1-5; D gene uncertain. The length of the CDR3 is 14 residues. CDR1 is MNHNY and CDR2 is SVGAGI in the germline V gene (reference sequence). The ends were cut back, 4 bases at V and 2 bases at J, with 9 bases in the middle.

This clone was seen only once. The rearrangement joins TRBV4-1 to TRBJ2-7; TRBD1 agrees at 8 bases. This CDR3 comprises 14 residues. The ends lost 4 bases at V and 2 bases at J; junction bases unmatched: 4. The germline gives CDR1 MGHRA, CDR2 YSYEKL. Written as DNA, the CDR3 is TGCGCCAGCAGCCTCGGGACAGGACCCTACGAGCAGTACTTC. Encoded protein: CASSLGTGPYEQYF.

This chain joins TRBV2 and TRBJ2-2; 9 nucleotides line up with TRBD2. CDR1 SNHLY and CDR2 FYNNEI come from the germline V gene. V shed 5 bases and J 2 bases; nucleotides not matched to a gene: 6. This CDR3 contains 16 residues. Here the CDR3 reads CASSRVSGRNTGELFF. DNA of the CDR3: TGTGCCAGCAGTAGGGTTAGCGGGAGAAACACCGGGGAGCTGTTTTTT. Full variable domain (remainder filled in from reference TRBV2 and TRBJ2-2): EPEVTQTPSHQVTQMGQEVILRCVPISNHLYFYWYRQILGQKVEFLVSFYNNEISEKSEIFDDQFSVERPDGSNFTLKIRSTKLEDSAMYFCASSRVSGRNTGELFFGEGSRLTVL.

This clone appeared a few times. CDR3 DNA sequence: TGCGCCAGCAGTCGCCTTGCGGGAGGATCCTACGAGCAGTACTTC. Amino acids: CASSRLAGGSYEQYF. J is TRBJ2-7 and V is TRBV5-1; 8 nucleotides match TRBD2. Germline assignment: CDR1 SGHRS and CDR2 YFSETQ. The CDR3 totals 15 residues. The V segment lost 5 bases and the J segment 1 base; nucleotides outside the gene matches: 8.

This rearrangement joins TRBV30 to TRBJ2-1; 10 nucleotides match TRBD2. Germline values: CDR1 GTSNPN, CDR2 SVGIG (reference sequence). Trimming cost V 1 base and J 7 bases; bases outside gene matches: 7. The CDR3 totals 15 residues. The CDR3 protein is CAWSGSSGRVNEQFF. The DNA of the CDR3 is TGTGCCTGGAGTGGCTCTAGCGGGAGAGTGAATGAGCAGTTCTTC.

The rearrangement uses TRBV28 and TRBJ2-7, with D possibly TRBD2 on 6 matching bases. Trimming took off 10 bases at V and 6 bases at J, with 22 bases between the two ends. Looked up from germline, CDR1 is MDHEN and CDR2 is SYDVKM. This CDR3 is 14 amino acids long. This chain's CDR3 is CATSSGGFAIEQYF. DNA for the CDR3: TGTGCCACCAGCTCCGGAGGGTTCGCCATCGAGCAGTACTTC.

This rearrangement joins TRBV18 to TRBJ2-1; tentative D call: TRBD2 (6 bases). Trimming pared 1 base from V and 0 bases from J, leaving 10 bases between. The CDR3 has 16 amino acids. In germline, CDR1 is KGHSH, CDR2 LQKENI. The CDR3, as DNA: TGTGCCAGCTCACCACTAGCGGTGAGCTCCTACAATGAGCAGTTCTTC. Protein product: CASSPLAVSSYNEQFF.

The chain employs TRBV28 and TRBJ1-2, with D maybe TRBD1 (5 bases). The CDR3 is made up of 13 amino acids. Germline V gene data show CDR1 as MDHEN and CDR2 as SYDVKM. V lost 3 bases and J 4 bases, leaving 9 bases between the germline ends. CDR3 nucleotide sequence: TGTGCCAGCAGTTTTGCAGGGTCCTATGGCTACACCTTC. This codes for CASSFAGSYGYTF.

This clone was detected only once. The genes are TRBV27 and TRBJ2-7, with D possibly matching TRBD2 (6 bases). The germline CDR1 and CDR2 sequences are MNHEY and SMNVEV (reference sequence). The CDR3 extends over 13 amino acids. The V gene lost 1 base and the J gene lost 6 bases, with 10 bases spanning the gap. CDR3 coding DNA: TGTGCCAGCAGTTTATTGGGGAGGATCGAGCAGTACTTC. Encoded protein: CASSLLGRIEQYF.

This chain links TRBV6-1 with TRBJ2-4; 8 bases map to TRBD2. Looked up from germline, CDR1 is MNHNS and CDR2 is SASEGT. Trimming cost V 1 base and J 3 bases; bases outside gene matches: 14. The CDR3 sequence is 19 residues long. The CDR3 protein is CASSEGVREGVVGKNIQYF. The CDR3 bases are TGTGCCAGCAGTGAAGGTGTTCGGGAGGGGGTGGTAGGCAAAAACATTCAGTACTTC.

This clone was counted only a few times. The V gene is TRBV19, the J gene TRBJ1-4; TRBD1 might be the D (6 bases). This CDR3 has 14 residues. Germline loops: CDR1 LNHDA, CDR2 SQIVND (reference sequence). The V gene lost 6 bases and the J gene lost 12 bases, with 20 bases spanning the gap. CDR3 sequence: CASSKGTTAMELFF. Written as DNA, the CDR3 is TGTGCCAGTAGCAAAGGGACAACCGCGATGGAACTGTTTTTT.

This chain uses TRBV28 with TRBJ2-4, with TRBD1 matching 7 bases. There are 17 residues in the CDR3. J gave up 7 bases and V 4 bases, and 16 bases lay outside the gene matches. Germline assignment: CDR1 MDHEN and CDR2 SYDVKM. CDR3 protein: CASSSTRGPPRSNIQYF. In DNA form, the CDR3 reads TGTGCCAGCAGTTCCACTAGGGGGCCACCCAGGTCGAACATTCAGTACTTC.

This clone occurred a few times. The chain recombines TRBV2 with TRBJ2-7; D uncertain. The V end lost 8 bases, the J end lost 0 bases, and 8 bases lay between the germline ends. The germline V gene encodes CDR1 SNHLY and CDR2 FYNNEI. The CDR3 has 12 residues. CDR3 protein: CASGRNSYEQYF. The CDR3 bases are TGTGCCAGCGGGCGCAACTCCTACGAGCAGTACTTC.

This chain connects TRBV7-9 to TRBJ1-1; D unclear. This CDR3 region has 13 residues. The germline V gene encodes CDR1 SEHNR and CDR2 FQNEAQ (reference sequence). Deletions cut 4 bases from V and 0 bases from J, with 6 bases between. The CDR3 protein is CASSSTVNTEAFF. DNA for the CDR3: TGTGCCAGCAGCTCGACTGTGAACACTGAAGCTTTCTTT.

The chain carries TRBV30 and TRBJ2-3; D is undetermined. The CDR3 has 13 amino acids. The germline gives CDR1 GTSNPN, CDR2 SVGIG (reference sequence). Deletions cut 2 bases from V and 5 bases from J, with 11 bases between. CDR3 bases: TGTGCCTGGAGTTCAGGTAGTCGAGATACGCAGTATTTT. Encoded protein: CAWSSGSRDTQYF.

The chain joins TRBV6-6 to TRBJ1-6; TRBD1 aligns across 10 bases. The junction had 5 bases not matched to a gene; V was cut back by 2 bases and J by 10 bases. The CDR3 sequence is 15 residues long. Germline loops: CDR1 MNHNY, CDR2 SVGAGI (reference sequence). Here the CDR3 DNA reads TGTGCCAGCAGTTACCTAGGGACAGGGGAGTCACCCCTCCACTTT. This encodes CASSYLGTGESPLHF.

Of note for this clone: The sample carries other DNA sequences with the same CDR3. This chain links TRBV20-1 with TRBJ1-1, with a possible D match to TRBD1 (5 bases). Germline CDR1 DFQATT, CDR2 SNEGSKA (reference sequence). V dropped 5 bases and J dropped 5 bases, with 9 bases sitting between them. This CDR3 region has 11 residues. The CDR3 nucleotides read TGCAGTGCTCGGGGGGGGACTGAAGCTTTCTTT. Its translation: CSARGGTEAFF.

The V call is TRBV29-1, the J call TRBJ1-1, with TRBD1 matching 10 bases. J lost 1 base, V lost 5 bases, and 4 bases had no gene match. The CDR3 loop spans 14 amino acids. Germline values: CDR1 SQVTM, CDR2 ANQGSEA. For the CDR3, the DNA is TGCAGCGTTCAGGGACAGGGGCAGAACACTGAAGCTTTCTTT. Protein sequence: CSVQGQGQNTEAFF.

The chain joins TRBV5-1 to TRBJ2-7; 7 nucleotides line up with TRBD2. J lost 5 bases, V lost 0 bases, and 5 bases had no gene match. The CDR3 sequence is 14 residues long. Germline V CDR1 and CDR2: SGHRS, YFSETQ. DNA of the CDR3: TGCGCCAGCAGCTTGGGCGGGAGTGGGAACGAGCAGTACTTC. This translates into CASSLGGSGNEQYF.

The gene calls are TRBV20-1 and TRBJ2-1; no clear D gene. Trimming removed 6 bases at V and 4 bases at J, with 7 bases between. The germline CDR1 and CDR2 sequences are DFQATT and SNEGSKA (reference sequence). This CDR3 region has 11 residues. CDR3 coding DNA: TGCAGTGCCCCGACTTACAATGAGCAGTTCTTC. Protein product: CSAPTYNEQFF.

The chain links TRBV28 to TRBJ1-3; the D is unclear. The CDR3 sequence is 11 residues long. The germline V and J ends were trimmed by 4 bases and 6 bases, with 4 bases remaining between them. Per the germline V gene, CDR1 is MDHEN and CDR2 is SYDVKM. CDR3 nucleotide sequence: TGTGCCAGCAGTTCCGTAAACACCATATATTTT. Translating gives CASSSVNTIYF.

This chain links TRBV7-3 with TRBJ2-7, with D unresolved. CDR3 length: 13 residues. Germline V gene data show CDR1 as SGHTA and CDR2 as FQGTGA. V lost 5 bases, J lost 1 base, and 9 bases lay in between. The CDR3 DNA reads TGTGCCAGCAGCGTTGACTTTTCCTACGAGCAGTACTTC. Translation gives CASSVDFSYEQYF. The full variable domain, completed using reference TRBV7-3 and TRBJ2-7, is GAGVSQTPSNKVTEKGKYVELRCDPISGHTALYWYRQSLGQGPEFLIYFQGTGAADDSGLPNDRFFAVRPEGSVSTLKIQRTERGDSAVYLCASSVDFSYEQYFGPGTRLTVT.

Worth noting for this clone: The sample holds other DNA sequences that translate to the same CDR3. The genes are TRBV7-9 and TRBJ2-7; 10 bases line up with TRBD1. With 0 bases clipped from V and 2 bases from J, the junction kept 10 bases outside the gene matches. The germline CDR1 and CDR2 sequences are SEHNR and FQNEAQ (reference sequence). CDR3 length equals 18 residues. The CDR3 bases are TGTGCCAGCAGCTTAGCGCAATGGCGGACAGGGGGACCCTACGAGCAGTACTTC. Residues: CASSLAQWRTGGPYEQYF.

This clone is a singleton in its sample. This chain joins TRBV9 and TRBJ1-1, with 7 bases lining up with TRBD1. Unmatched junction bases numbered 10, after V lost 0 bases and J lost 5 bases. CDR1 and CDR2 (germline): SGDLS, YYNGEE. The CDR3 extends over 16 amino acids. This CDR3 reads CASSVAGGGGSTEAFF. CDR3 DNA sequence: TGTGCCAGCAGCGTAGCGGGAGGGGGCGGGAGTACTGAAGCTTTCTTT.

This clone was counted only a few times. The chain is built from TRBV30 and TRBJ2-1; D is perhaps TRBD2 (5 bases). V lost 3 bases, J lost 0 bases, and 15 bases lay in between. CDR1 and CDR2 from the germline V gene are GTSNPN and SVGIG (reference sequence). This CDR3 region has 16 residues. In DNA, the CDR3 is TGTGCCTGGAGCTCCCTGGCGGGCGGCTCCTACAATGAGCAGTTCTTC. Translation gives CAWSSLAGGSYNEQFF.

Comment on this clone: The junction shows a germline mismatch at one end, possibly a read error. The genes are TRBV6-1 and TRBJ1-5; D is perhaps TRBD1 (5 bases). The CDR3 consists of 15 residues. The germline V gene encodes CDR1 MNHNS and CDR2 SASEGT. CDR3 nucleotide sequence: TGTGCCACCAGTCGGGGGACGGCAGACAATCAGCCCCAGCATTTT. This sequence encodes CATSRGTADNQPQHF.

The sample holds a few counts of this clone. The chain uses TRBV6-6 and TRBJ1-2; 12 positions match TRBD1. V lost 10 bases to trimming and J lost 4 bases; unmatched junction nucleotides: 13. The germline gives CDR1 MNHNY, CDR2 SVGAGI (reference sequence). The CDR3 is 16 residues long. CDR3 in DNA: TGTGCCACCTCCGGGACAGGGGGCCTACCGGCCTATGGCTACACCTTC. Translating gives CATSGTGGLPAYGYTF.

The rearrangement links TRBV13 to TRBJ2-3; D not resolved. Germline CDR1 is PRHDT and CDR2 is FYEKMQ (reference sequence). This CDR3 has 15 amino acids. The ends were cut back, 4 bases at V and 1 base at J, with 12 bases in the middle. CDR3 loop: CASSSRHGGTDTQYF. CDR3 sequence (DNA): TGTGCCAGCAGCTCCCGACACGGTGGCACAGATACGCAGTATTTT.

The rearrangement uses TRBV9 and TRBJ1-1, with D possibly being TRBD1 (6 bases). The CDR3 is made up of 16 amino acids. V gave up 4 bases and J gave up 1 base, with 17 bases separating them. The germline V gene encodes CDR1 SGDLS and CDR2 YYNGEE. The CDR3: CASSPRGGAGNTEAFF. The CDR3 DNA sequence: TGTGCCAGCAGCCCCCGAGGGGGGGCGGGGAACACTGAAGCTTTCTTT.

V gene TRBV7-3 combines with J gene TRBJ2-2; TRBD2 matches 14 bases. V dropped 2 bases and J dropped 6; count of bases not matched to a gene: 14. This CDR3 is 20 amino acids long. The germline V gene encodes CDR1 SGHTA and CDR2 FQGTGA. The CDR3 loop is CASSLLPGTSGRLAAGELFF. The CDR3 nucleotides are TGTGCCAGCAGCTTACTACCTGGGACTAGCGGGAGATTAGCTGCCGGGGAGCTGTTTTTT. Supplemented by reference TRBV7-3 and TRBJ2-2, the full variable domain reads GAGVSQTPSNKVTEKGKYVELRCDPISGHTALYWYRQSLGQGPEFLIYFQGTGAADDSGLPNDRFFAVRPEGSVSTLKIQRTERGDSAVYLCASSLLPGTSGRLAAGELFFGEGSRLTVL.